This T cell receptor beta chain emerged from a study of CXCR3-negative and CXCR3-positive naive CD8 T cells. Study details: The TRB read total, about 135 million, broke down to about 1.5 +/- 0.3 million reads per library.

CD8+ T cell subsets were each sorted in triplicate, hundreds of thousands of cells apiece. 5' RACE that incorporated UMI labels was used to prepare the TRB cDNA libraries. Following a re-call of the 5' RACE reads, TCRdb has one entry per CDR3 protein and lacks DNA. The repertoire table contains some 41,000 distinct CDR3 sequences. General study findings and limits: The study inferred TCR strength from TRB CDR3 properties and found comparable surface CD5 between naive subsets. Whereas both naive subsets had comparably high diversity, memory CD8+ cells had much lower diversity.

This CDR3 is built from 15 residues. CDR1 is MNHEY and CDR2 is SMNVEV in the germline V gene (reference sequence). A note on this clonotype: Its target is not known.

Sequencing was done on a sample of memory CD8+ T cells from blood. The chain combines TRBV27 with TRBJ1-2. The receptor was derived from a human donor in good health. Some clones in this sample may be carry-over from other donors' samples. CDR3 protein: CASPGKTGTSRGYTF.